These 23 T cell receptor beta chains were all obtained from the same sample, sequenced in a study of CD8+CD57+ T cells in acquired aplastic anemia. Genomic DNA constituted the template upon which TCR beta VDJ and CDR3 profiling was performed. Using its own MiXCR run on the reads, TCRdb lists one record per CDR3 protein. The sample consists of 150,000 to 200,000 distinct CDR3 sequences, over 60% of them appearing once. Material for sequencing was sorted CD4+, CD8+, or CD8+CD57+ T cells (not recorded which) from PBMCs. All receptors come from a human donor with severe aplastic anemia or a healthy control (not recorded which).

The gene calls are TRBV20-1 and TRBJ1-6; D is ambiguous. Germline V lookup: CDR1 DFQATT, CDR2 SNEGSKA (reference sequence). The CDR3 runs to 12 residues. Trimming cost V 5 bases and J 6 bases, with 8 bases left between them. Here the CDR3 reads CSAGRSNSPLHF. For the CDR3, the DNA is TGCAGTGCTGGACGGTCTAATTCACCCCTCCACTTT.

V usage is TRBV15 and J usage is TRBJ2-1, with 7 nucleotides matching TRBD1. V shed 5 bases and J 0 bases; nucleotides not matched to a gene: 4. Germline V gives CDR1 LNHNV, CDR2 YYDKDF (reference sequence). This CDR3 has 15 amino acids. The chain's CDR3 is CATSEDRSSYNEQFF. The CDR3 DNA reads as TGTGCCACCAGCGAGGACAGGAGCTCCTACAATGAGCAGTTCTTC. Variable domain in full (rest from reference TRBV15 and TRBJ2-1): DAMVIQNPRYQVTQFGKPVTLSCSQTLNHNVMYWYQQKSSQAPKLLFHYYDKDFNNEADTPDNFQSRRPNTSFCFLDIRSPGLGDTAMYLCATSEDRSSYNEQFFGPGTRLTVL.

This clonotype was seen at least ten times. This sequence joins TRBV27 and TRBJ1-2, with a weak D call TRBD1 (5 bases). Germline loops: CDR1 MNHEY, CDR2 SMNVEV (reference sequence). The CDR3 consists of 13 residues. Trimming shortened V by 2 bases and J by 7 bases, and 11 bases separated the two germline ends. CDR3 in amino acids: CASSLQGAAGYTF. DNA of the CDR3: TGTGCCAGCAGTTTACAGGGAGCAGCTGGCTACACCTTC.

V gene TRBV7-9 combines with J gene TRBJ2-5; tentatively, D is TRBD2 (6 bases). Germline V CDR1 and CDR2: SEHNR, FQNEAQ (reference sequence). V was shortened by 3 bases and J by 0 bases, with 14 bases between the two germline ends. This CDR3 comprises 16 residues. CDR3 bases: TGTGCCAGCAGCTTGGGTGAGGGACTGTACCAAGAGACCCAGTACTTC. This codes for CASSLGEGLYQETQYF.

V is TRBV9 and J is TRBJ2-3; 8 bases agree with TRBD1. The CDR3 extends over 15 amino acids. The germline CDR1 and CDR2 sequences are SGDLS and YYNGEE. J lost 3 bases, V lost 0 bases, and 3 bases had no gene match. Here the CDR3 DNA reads TGTGCCAGCAGCGTAGAACAGGGGGAGACAGATACGCAGTATTTT. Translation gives CASSVEQGETDTQYF.

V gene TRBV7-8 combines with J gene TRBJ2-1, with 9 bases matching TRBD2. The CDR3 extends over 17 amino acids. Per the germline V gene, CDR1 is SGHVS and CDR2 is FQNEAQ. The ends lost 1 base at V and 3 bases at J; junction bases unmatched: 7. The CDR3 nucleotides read TGTGCCAGCAGCTTAGGTAGCGGGAGTTTGATCTACAATGAGCAGTTCTTC. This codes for CASSLGSGSLIYNEQFF. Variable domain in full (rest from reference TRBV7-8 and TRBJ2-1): GAGVSQSPRYKVAKRGQDVALRCDPISGHVSLFWYQQALGQGPEFLTYFQNEAQLDKSGLPSDRFFAERPEGSVSTLKIQRTQQEDSAVYLCASSLGSGSLIYNEQFFGPGTRLTVL.

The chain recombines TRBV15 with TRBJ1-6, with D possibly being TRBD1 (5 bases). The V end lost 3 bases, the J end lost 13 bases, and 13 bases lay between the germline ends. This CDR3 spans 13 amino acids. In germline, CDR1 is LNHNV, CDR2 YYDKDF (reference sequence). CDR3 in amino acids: CATSSPSWGPLHF. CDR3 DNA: TGTGCCACCAGCAGCCCCTCTTGGGGCCCCCTCCACTTT.

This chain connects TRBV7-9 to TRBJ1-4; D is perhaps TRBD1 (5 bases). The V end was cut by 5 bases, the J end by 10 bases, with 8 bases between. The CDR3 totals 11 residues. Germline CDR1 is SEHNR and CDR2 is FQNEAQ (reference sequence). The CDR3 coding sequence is TGTGCCAGCAGCGCGCAGGGAAAACTGTTTTTT. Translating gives CASSAQGKLFF.

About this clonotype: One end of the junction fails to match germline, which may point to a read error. Written as DNA, the CDR3 is TGTGCCATCAGTGGGACAGCTCCTACCTACGAGCAGTGCTTC. Translating it yields CAISGTAPTYEQCF. The chain uses TRBV10-3 and TRBJ2-7; D may be TRBD1 (6 bases). The CDR3 runs 14 residues. CDR1 and CDR2 (germline): ENHRY, SYGVKD.

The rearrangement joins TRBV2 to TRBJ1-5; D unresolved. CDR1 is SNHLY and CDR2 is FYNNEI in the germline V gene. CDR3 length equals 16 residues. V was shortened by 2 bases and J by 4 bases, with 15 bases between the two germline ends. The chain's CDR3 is CASSEMTSRMNQPQHF. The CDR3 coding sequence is TGTGCCAGCAGTGAAATGACCTCCCGAATGAATCAGCCCCAGCATTTT.

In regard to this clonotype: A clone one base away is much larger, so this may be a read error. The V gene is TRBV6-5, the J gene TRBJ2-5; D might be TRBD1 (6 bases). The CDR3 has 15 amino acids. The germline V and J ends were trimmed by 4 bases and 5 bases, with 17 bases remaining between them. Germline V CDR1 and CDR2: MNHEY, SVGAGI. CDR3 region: CASSLGQGSWETQYF. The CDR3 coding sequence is TGTGCCAGCAGTTTGGGCCAGGGGAGTTGGGAGACCCAGTACTTC.

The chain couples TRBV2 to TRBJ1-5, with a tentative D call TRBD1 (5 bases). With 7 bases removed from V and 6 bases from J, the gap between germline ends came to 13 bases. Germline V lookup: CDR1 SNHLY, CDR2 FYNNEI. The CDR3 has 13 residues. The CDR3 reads CASMSRGVQPQHF. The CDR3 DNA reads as TGTGCCAGCATGAGTAGAGGGGTTCAGCCCCAGCATTTT. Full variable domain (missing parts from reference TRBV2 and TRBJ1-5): EPEVTQTPSHQVTQMGQEVILRCVPISNHLYFYWYRQILGQKVEFLVSFYNNEISEKSEIFDDQFSVERPDGSNFTLKIRSTKLEDSAMYFCASMSRGVQPQHFGDGTRLSIL.

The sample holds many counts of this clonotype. Here the CDR3 DNA reads TGTGCCAGCGGTGGTGCTGGGCGGTACACTGAAGCTTTCTTT. Translation gives CASGGAGRYTEAFF. This rearrangement joins TRBV12-3 or TRBV12-4 to TRBJ1-1; D unclear. CDR3 size: 14 residues. Trimming took 8 bases from V and 3 from J, leaving 16 bases between them.

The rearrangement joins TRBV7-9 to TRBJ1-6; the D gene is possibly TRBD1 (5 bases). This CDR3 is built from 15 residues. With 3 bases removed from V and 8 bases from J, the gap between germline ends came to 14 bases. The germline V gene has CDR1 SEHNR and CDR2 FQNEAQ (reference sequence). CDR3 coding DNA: TGTGCCAGCAGCTTCCTAGGCGCGGGGGATTCACCCCTCCACTTT. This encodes CASSFLGAGDSPLHF.

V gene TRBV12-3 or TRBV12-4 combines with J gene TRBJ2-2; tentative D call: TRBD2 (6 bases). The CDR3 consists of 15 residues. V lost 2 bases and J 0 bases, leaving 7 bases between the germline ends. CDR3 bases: TGTGCCAGCAGTTTATGGGGGGCGAACACCGGGGAGCTGTTTTTT. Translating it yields CASSLWGANTGELFF.

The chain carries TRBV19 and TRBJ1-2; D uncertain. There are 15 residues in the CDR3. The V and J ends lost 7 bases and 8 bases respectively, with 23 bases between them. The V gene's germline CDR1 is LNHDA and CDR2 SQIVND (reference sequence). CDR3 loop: CASNNSIGGNDGYTF. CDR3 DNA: TGTGCCAGTAATAATTCCATCGGTGGTAACGACGGCTACACCTTC.

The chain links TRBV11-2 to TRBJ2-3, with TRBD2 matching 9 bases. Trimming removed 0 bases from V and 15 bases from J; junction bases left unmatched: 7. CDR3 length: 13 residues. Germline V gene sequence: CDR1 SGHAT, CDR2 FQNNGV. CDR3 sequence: CASSLETSGGHYF. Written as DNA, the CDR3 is TGTGCCAGCAGCTTAGAGACTAGCGGCGGGCACTATTTT.

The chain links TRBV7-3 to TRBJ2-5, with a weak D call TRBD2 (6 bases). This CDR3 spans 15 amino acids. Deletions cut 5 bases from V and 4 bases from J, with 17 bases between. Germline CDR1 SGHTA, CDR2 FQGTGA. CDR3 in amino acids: CASSTSGGGRETQYF. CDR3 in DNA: TGTGCCAGCAGCACATCGGGTGGAGGGCGAGAGACCCAGTACTTC.

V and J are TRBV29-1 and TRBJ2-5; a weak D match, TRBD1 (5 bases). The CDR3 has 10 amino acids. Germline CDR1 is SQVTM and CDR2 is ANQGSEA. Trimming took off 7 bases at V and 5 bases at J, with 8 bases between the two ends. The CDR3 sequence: CSGGVETQYF. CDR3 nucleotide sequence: TGCAGCGGGGGCGTGGAGACCCAGTACTTC.

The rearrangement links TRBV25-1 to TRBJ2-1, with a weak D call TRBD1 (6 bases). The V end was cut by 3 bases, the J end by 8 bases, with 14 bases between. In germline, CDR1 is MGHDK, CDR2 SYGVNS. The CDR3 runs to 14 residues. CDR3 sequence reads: CASSDDRSVDEQFF. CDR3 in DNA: TGTGCCAGCAGTGATGACAGGTCCGTGGATGAGCAGTTCTTC.

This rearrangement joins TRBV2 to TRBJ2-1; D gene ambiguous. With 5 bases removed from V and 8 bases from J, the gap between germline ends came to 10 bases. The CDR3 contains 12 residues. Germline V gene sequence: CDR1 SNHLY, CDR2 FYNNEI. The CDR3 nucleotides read TGTGCCAGCAGTCCGATTGGGCATGAGCAGTTCTTC. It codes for CASSPIGHEQFF. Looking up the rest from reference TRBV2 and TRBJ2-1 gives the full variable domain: EPEVTQTPSHQVTQMGQEVILRCVPISNHLYFYWYRQILGQKVEFLVSFYNNEISEKSEIFDDQFSVERPDGSNFTLKIRSTKLEDSAMYFCASSPIGHEQFFGPGTRLTVL.

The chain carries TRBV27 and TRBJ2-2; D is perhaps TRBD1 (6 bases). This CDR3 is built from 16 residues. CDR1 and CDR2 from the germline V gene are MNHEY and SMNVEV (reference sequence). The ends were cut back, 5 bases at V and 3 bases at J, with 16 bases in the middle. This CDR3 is CASSPSGTRDTGELFF. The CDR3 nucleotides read TGTGCCAGCAGTCCATCCGGGACAAGGGACACCGGGGAGCTGTTTTTT.

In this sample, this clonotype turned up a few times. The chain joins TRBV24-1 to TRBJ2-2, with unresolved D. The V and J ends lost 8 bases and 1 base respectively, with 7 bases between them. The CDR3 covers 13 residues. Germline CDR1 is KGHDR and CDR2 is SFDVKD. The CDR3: CATMNWNTGELFF. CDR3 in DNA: TGTGCCACCATGAACTGGAACACCGGGGAGCTGTTTTTT.